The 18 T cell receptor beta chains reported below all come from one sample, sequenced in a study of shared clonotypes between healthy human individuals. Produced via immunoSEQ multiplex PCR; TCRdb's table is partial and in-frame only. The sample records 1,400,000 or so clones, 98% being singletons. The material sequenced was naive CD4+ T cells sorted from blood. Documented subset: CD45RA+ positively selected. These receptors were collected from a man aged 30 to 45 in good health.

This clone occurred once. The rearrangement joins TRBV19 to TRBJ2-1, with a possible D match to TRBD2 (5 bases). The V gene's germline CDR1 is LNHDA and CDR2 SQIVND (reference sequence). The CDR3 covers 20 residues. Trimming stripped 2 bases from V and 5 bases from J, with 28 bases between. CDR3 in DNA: TGTGCCAGTAGTATACCCCTCTATAAATTCGGGATCATGGTCGACAATGAGCAGTTCTTC. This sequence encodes CASSIPLYKFGIMVDNEQFF. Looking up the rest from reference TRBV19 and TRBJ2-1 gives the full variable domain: DGGITQSPKYLFRKEGQNVTLSCEQNLNHDAMYWYRQDPGQGLRLIYYSQIVNDFQKGDIAEGYSVSREKKESFPLTVTSAQKNPTAFYLCASSIPLYKFGIMVDNEQFFGPGTRLTVL.

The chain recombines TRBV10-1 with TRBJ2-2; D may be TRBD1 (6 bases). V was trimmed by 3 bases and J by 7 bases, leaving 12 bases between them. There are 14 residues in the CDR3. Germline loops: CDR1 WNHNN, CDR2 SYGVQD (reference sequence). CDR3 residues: CASSEVLGGGELFF. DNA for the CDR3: TGCGCCAGCAGTGAAGTTCTAGGGGGCGGGGAGCTGTTTTTT.

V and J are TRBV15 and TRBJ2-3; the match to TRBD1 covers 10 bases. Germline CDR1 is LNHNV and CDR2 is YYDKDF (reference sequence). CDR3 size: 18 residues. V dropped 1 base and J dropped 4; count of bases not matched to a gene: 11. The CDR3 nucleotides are TGTGCCACCAGCAGAGGCCGGGACAGGGGTTTATTAGCAGATACGCAGTATTTT. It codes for CATSRGRDRGLLADTQYF.

The CDR3 nucleotides read TGTGCCAGCAGTGACAGGGGGAGATTACAAGGCCCTGGCTACACCTTC. Translation: CASSDRGRLQGPGYTF. The V call is TRBV6-1, the J call TRBJ1-2, with 7 nucleotides matching TRBD1. V lost 3 bases to trimming and J lost 7 bases; unmatched junction nucleotides: 14. The CDR3 is 16 amino acids. CDR1 is MNHNS and CDR2 is SASEGT in the germline V gene.

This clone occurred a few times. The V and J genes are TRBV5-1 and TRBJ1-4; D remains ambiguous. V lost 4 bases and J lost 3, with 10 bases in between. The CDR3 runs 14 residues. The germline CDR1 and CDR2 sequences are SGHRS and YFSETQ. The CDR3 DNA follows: TGCGCCAGCAGCCAAGGACTCCCTAATGAAAAACTGTTTTTT. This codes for CASSQGLPNEKLFF.

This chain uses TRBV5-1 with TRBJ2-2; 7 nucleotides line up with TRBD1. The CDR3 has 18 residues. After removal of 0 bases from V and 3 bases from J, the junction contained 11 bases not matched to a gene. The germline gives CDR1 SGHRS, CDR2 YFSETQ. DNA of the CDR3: TGCGCCAGCAGCTTGGACAGGGGCTTTGCTCAGGACACCGGGGAGCTGTTTTTT. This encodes CASSLDRGFAQDTGELFF.

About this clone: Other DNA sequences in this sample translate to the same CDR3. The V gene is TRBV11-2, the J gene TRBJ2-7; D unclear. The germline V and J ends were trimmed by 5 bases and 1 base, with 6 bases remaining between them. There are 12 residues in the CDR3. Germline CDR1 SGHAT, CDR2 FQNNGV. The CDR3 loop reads CASSLTSYEQYF. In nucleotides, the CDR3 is TGTGCCAGCAGCCTTACGTCCTACGAGCAGTACTTC.

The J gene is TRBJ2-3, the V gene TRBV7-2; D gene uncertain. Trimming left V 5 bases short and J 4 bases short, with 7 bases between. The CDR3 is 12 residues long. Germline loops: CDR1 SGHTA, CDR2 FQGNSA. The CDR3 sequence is CASSHQADTQYF. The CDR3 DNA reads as TGTGCCAGCAGCCATCAGGCAGATACGCAGTATTTT.

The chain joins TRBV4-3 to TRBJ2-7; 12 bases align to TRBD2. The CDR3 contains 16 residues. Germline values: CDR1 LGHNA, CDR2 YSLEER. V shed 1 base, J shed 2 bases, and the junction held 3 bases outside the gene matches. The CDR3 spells CASSQALAGGPYEQYF. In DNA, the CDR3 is TGCGCCAGCAGCCAAGCGCTAGCGGGAGGGCCCTACGAGCAGTACTTC.

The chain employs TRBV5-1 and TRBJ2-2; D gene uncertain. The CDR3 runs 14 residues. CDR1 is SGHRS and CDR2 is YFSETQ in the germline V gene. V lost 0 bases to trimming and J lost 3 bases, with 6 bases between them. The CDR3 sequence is CASSLVPDTGELFF. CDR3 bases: TGCGCCAGCAGCTTGGTTCCGGACACCGGGGAGCTGTTTTTT.

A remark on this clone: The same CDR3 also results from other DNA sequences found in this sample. This CDR3 is CASSPGTGDNEQYF. CDR3 nucleotides: TGTGCCAGCTCACCAGGGACAGGTGATAACGAGCAGTACTTC. The chain links TRBV18 to TRBJ2-7; 8 bases are a match to TRBD1. Germline V gene sequence: CDR1 KGHSH, CDR2 LQKENI. V lost 2 bases, J lost 5 bases, and 5 bases stayed unmatched. The CDR3 extends over 14 amino acids.

The CDR3 DNA reads TGTGCCAGCAGAACGACAGGGCAAGAGACCCAGTACTTC. Translating it yields CASRTTGQETQYF. The chain employs TRBV25-1 and TRBJ2-5; the match to TRBD1 covers 7 bases. The ends lost 6 bases at V and 2 bases at J; junction bases unmatched: 3. There are 13 residues in the CDR3. Germline CDR1 and CDR2: MGHDK and SYGVNS.

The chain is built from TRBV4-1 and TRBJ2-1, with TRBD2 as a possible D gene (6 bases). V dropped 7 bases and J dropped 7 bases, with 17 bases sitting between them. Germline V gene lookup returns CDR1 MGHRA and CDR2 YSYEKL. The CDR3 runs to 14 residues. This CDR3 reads CASTGLAGMNEQFF. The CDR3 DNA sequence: TGCGCCAGCACCGGACTGGCGGGGATGAATGAGCAGTTCTTC.

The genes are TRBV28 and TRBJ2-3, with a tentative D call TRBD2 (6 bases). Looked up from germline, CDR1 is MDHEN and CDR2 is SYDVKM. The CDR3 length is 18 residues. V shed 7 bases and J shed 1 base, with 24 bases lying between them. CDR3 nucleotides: TGTGCCAGCACCCCGCCGCGGGGCTTTCCACGGGGCACAGATACGCAGTATTTT. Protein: CASTPPRGFPRGTDTQYF.

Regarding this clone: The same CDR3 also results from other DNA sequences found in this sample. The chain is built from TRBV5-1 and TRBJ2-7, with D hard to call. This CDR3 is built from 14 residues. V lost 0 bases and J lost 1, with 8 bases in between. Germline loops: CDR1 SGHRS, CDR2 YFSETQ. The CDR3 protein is CASSLAFTSYEQYF. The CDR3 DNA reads TGCGCCAGCAGCTTGGCGTTCACGTCCTACGAGCAGTACTTC.

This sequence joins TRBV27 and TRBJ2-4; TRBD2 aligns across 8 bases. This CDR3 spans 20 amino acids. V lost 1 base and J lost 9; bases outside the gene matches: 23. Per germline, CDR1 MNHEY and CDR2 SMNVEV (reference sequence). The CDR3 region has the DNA TGTGCCAGCAGTTTATTCCCGGGTAGGGTCGGTCCTAGCGGGCACCCCATTCAGTACTTC. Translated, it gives CASSLFPGRVGPSGHPIQYF.

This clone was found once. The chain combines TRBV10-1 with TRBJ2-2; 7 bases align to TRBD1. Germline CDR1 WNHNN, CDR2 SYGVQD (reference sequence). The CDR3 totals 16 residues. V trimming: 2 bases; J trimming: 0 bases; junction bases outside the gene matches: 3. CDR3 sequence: CASSETGAPNTGELFF. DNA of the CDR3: TGCGCCAGCAGTGAGACAGGGGCCCCGAACACCGGGGAGCTGTTTTTT.

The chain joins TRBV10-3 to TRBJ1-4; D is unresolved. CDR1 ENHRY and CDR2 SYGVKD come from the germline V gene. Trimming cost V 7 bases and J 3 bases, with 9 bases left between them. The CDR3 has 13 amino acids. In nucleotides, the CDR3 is TGTGCCATCACCCAAGCCCCTAATGAAAAACTGTTTTTT. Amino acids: CAITQAPNEKLFF.